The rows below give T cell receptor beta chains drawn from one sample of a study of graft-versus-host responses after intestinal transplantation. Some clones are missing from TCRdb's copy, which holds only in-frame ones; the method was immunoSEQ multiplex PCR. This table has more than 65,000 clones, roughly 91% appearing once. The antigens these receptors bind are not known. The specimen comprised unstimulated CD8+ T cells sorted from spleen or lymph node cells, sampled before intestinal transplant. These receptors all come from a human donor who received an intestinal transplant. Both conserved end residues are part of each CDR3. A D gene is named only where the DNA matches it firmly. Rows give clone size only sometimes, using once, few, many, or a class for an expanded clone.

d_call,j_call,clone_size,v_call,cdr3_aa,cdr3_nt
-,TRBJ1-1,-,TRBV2,CASSDAVPTEAFF,TGTGCCAGCAGTGATGCGGTGCCCACTGAAGCTTTCTTT
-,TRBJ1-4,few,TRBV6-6,CASSYAGEKLFF,TGTGCCAGCAGTTACGCAGGAGAAAAACTGTTTTTT
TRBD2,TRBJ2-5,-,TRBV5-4,CASSLYPGLAGAQETQYF,TGTGCCAGCAGCTTGTACCCCGGACTAGCGGGGGCCCAAGAGACCCAGTACTTC
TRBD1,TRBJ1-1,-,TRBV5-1,CASSRRQPDREEAFF,TGCGCCAGCAGCCGACGGCAGCCGGACAGGGAAGAAGCTTTCTTT
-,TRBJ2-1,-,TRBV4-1,CASSQGRAPGEDEQFF,TGCGCCAGCAGCCAAGGTCGGGCCCCGGGGGAGGATGAGCAGTTCTTC
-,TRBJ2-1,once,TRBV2,CASSEAFVFF,TGTGCCAGCAGTGAAGCGTTTGTATTCTTC
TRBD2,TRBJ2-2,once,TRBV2,CASSLAGVLDGELFF,TGTGCCAGCAGCCTAGCGGGGGTCCTAGACGGGGAGCTGTTTTTT
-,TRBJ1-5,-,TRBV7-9,CASSLGPQPQHF,TGTGCCAGCAGCTTGGGCCCCCAGCCCCAGCATTTT
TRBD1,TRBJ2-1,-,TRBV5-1,CASSSSWTGATRGYNEQFF,TGCGCCAGCAGCTCCTCGTGGACAGGGGCGACACGGGGCTACAATGAGCAGTTCTTC
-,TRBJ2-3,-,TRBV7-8,CASSFGGSSTDTQYF,TGTGCCAGCAGCTTTGGAGGTTCTAGCACAGATACGCAGTATTTT
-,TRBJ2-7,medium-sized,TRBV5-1,CASSLDGGPYYEQYF,TGCGCCAGCAGCTTGGACGGGGGGCCGTACTACGAGCAGTACTTC
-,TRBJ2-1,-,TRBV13,CASSPNSNEQFF,TGTGCCAGCAGCCCTAACAGCAATGAGCAGTTCTTC
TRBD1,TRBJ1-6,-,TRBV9,CASSAGQGVGSPLHF,TGTGCCAGCAGCGCGGGACAGGGGGTGGGGTCACCCCTCCACTTT
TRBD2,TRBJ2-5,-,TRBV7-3,CASRHEGLAAQETQYF,TGTGCCAGCAGGCACGAGGGCCTAGCGGCCCAAGAGACCCAGTACTTC
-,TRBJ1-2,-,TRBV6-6,CASSDGGGYTF,TGTGCCAGCAGTGACGGGGGAGGCTACACCTTC
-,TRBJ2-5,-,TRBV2,CASSEVAARETQYF,TGTGCCAGCAGTGAAGTCGCGGCTCGAGAGACCCAGTACTTC
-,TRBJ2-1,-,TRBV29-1,CSVEDYNDEQFF,TGCAGCGTTGAAGATTATAATGATGAGCAGTTCTTC
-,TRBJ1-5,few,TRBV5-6,CASSLGGGGQPQHF,TGTGCCAGCAGCTTGGGTGGGGGCGGGCAGCCCCAGCATTTT
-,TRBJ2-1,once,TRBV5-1,CASSSPTGNEQFF,TGCGCCAGCAGCTCACCTACAGGTAATGAGCAGTTCTTC
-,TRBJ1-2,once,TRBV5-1,CASSPGGVVGYTF,TGCGCCAGCAGCCCCGGGGGGGTAGTCGGCTACACCTTC
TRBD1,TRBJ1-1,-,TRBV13,CASSPTGDTEAFF,TGTGCCAGCAGCCCGACAGGGGACACTGAAGCTTTCTTT
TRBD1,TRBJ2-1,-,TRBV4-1,CASSHGTGTYNEQFF,TGCGCCAGCAGCCACGGGACAGGGACGTACAATGAGCAGTTCTTC
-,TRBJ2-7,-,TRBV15,CATSSSGLSYEQYF,TGTGCCACCAGCAGTTCTGGACTATCCTACGAGCAGTACTTC
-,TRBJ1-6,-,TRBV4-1,CASSPNTGMVDSPLHF,TGCGCCAGCAGCCCCAACACAGGGATGGTGGATTCACCCCTCCACTTT
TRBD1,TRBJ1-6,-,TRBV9,CASSATGGYNSPLHF,TGTGCCAGCAGTGCGACAGGGGGCTACAATTCACCCCTCCACTTT
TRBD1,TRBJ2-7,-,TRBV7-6,CASSLADRFEEQYF,TGTGCCAGCAGCTTAGCGGACAGGTTTGAAGAGCAGTACTTC
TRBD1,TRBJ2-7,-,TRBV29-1,CSVGTGTYEQYF,TGCAGCGTCGGGACAGGGACCTACGAGCAGTACTTC
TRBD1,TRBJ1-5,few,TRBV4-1,CASSPGQDSNQPQHF,TGCGCCAGCAGCCCAGGACAGGACTCGAATCAGCCCCAGCATTTT
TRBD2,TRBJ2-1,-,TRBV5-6,CASSWTIGAGGPGEQFF,TGTGCCAGCAGCTGGACAATAGGAGCGGGGGGGCCGGGCGAGCAGTTCTTC
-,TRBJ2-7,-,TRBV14,CASSLWTSYEQYF,TGTGCCAGCAGCCTTTGGACATCCTACGAGCAGTACTTC
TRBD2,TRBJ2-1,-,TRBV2,CARHPGGPAHEQFF,TGTGCCAGGCATCCGGGGGGGCCGGCGCATGAGCAGTTCTTC
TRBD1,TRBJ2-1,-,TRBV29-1,CSVDRVAMAPHEQFF,TGCAGCGTCGACAGGGTCGCGATGGCCCCCCATGAGCAGTTCTTC
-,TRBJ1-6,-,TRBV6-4,CASSDSGRAGYSPLHF,TGTGCCAGCAGTGACTCTGGCAGGGCCGGTTATTCACCCCTCCACTTT
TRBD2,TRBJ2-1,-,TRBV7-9,CASRLPTAGGSYNEQFF,TGTGCCAGCAGATTACCAACAGCGGGGGGCTCCTACAATGAGCAGTTCTTC
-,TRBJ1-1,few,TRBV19,CASSTTGNTEAFF,TGTGCCAGTAGTACAACAGGGAACACTGAAGCTTTCTTT
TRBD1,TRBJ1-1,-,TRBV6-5,CASSYSDRGNTEAFF,TGTGCCAGCAGTTACTCGGACAGGGGGAACACTGAAGCTTTCTTT
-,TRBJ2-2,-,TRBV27,CASRTGDYGELFF,TGTGCCAGCAGGACAGGGGACTACGGGGAGCTGTTTTTT
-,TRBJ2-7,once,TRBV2,CASSDRATYEQYF,TGTGCCAGCAGTGACAGGGCTACCTACGAGCAGTACTTC
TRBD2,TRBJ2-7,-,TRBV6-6,CASSYGRGLDAYF,TGTGCCAGCAGTTACGGCCGCGGACTAGATGCGTACTTC
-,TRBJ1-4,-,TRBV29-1,CSVGAGATNEKLFF,TGCAGCGTTGGCGCAGGGGCAACTAATGAAAAACTGTTTTTT
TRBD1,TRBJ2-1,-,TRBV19,CASRTGAYNEQFF,TGTGCCAGCCGGACAGGGGCTTACAATGAGCAGTTCTTC
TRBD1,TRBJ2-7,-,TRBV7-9,CASSGPGQGNEQYF,TGTGCCAGCAGCGGACCGGGACAGGGAAACGAGCAGTACTTC